These 19 T cell receptor beta chains were all obtained from the same sample, sequenced in a study of radiation and T cells in renal cell carcinoma. Libraries were prepared by immunoSEQ multiplex PCR; TCRdb keeps only in-frame clonotypes and omits some of them. In the table there are some 150,000 clones, 86% of which are singletons. The sample's time point: blood 4 weeks post-SBRT, at nephrectomy. Treatment noted: 15 Gy SBRT to primary tumor, nephrectomy 4 weeks later. The material sequenced was blood, taken from a patient whose treatment included radiotherapy and nephrectomy. These receptors were collected from a woman aged 45-65 years with renal cell carcinoma.

The V call is TRBV5-4, the J call TRBJ2-7, with 13 bases lining up with TRBD2. With V trimmed by 4 bases and J by 3 bases, 7 bases remained unmatched. CDR1 and CDR2 (germline): SGHNT, YYREEE (reference sequence). This CDR3 has 16 amino acids. CDR3 in amino acids: CASSPGTSGANYEQYF. The CDR3 region has the DNA TGTGCCAGCAGCCCCGGGACTAGCGGGGCCAACTACGAGCAGTACTTC.

The chain couples TRBV5-4 to TRBJ1-2, with no clear D. CDR3 length equals 16 residues. With 2 bases removed from V and 0 bases from J, the gap between germline ends came to 14 bases. Germline V lookup: CDR1 SGHNT, CDR2 YYREEE (reference sequence). The CDR3 here is CASSLGPAWANYGYTF. The CDR3 DNA reads TGTGCCAGCAGCTTAGGCCCAGCTTGGGCTAACTATGGCTACACCTTC. The full variable domain, with the rest looked up from reference TRBV5-4 and TRBJ1-2, is ETGVTQSPTHLIKTRGQQVTLRCSSQSGHNTVSWYQQALGQGPQFIFQYYREEENGRGNFPPRFSGLQFPNYSSELNVNALELDDSALYLCASSLGPAWANYGYTFGSGTRLTVV.

The gene calls are TRBV9 and TRBJ1-4; no reliable D call. The CDR3 is 16 amino acids. Germline-derived CDR1 and CDR2 are SGDLS and YYNGEE. The V and J ends lost 3 bases and 4 bases respectively, with 16 bases between them. Here the CDR3 DNA reads TGTGCCAGCAGCGACCCTCCGGGCCGAGTTAATGAAAAACTGTTTTTT. Its translation is CASSDPPGRVNEKLFF.

V usage is TRBV29-1 and J usage is TRBJ1-1; D is uncertain. V dropped 4 bases and J dropped 3 bases, with 15 bases sitting between them. The germline gives CDR1 SQVTM, CDR2 ANQGSEA. This CDR3 has 14 amino acids. In DNA form, the CDR3 reads TGCAGCGTTGTCCGGGGAACCCCGGACACTGAAGCTTTCTTT. Translation gives CSVVRGTPDTEAFF.

This chain joins TRBV10-1 and TRBJ2-7; 14 nucleotides match TRBD2. After removal of 6 bases from V and 6 bases from J, the junction contained 4 bases not matched to a gene. The germline CDR1 and CDR2 sequences are WNHNN and SYGVQD (reference sequence). CDR3 length equals 14 residues. The CDR3 spells CASSPGLAGGEQYF. Written as DNA, the CDR3 is TGCGCCAGCAGCCCCGGACTAGCGGGAGGCGAGCAGTACTTC.

The rearrangement joins TRBV11-2 to TRBJ2-5; TRBD2 aligns across 12 bases. This CDR3 has 15 amino acids. V gave up 5 bases and J gave up 5 bases; unmatched junction bases: 6. Per the germline V gene, CDR1 is SGHAT and CDR2 is FQNNGV. DNA for the CDR3: TGTGCCAGCAGCCTCCTAGCGGGAGGGGGGGAGACCCAGTACTTC. Translated, it gives CASSLLAGGGETQYF.

The chain carries TRBV7-2 and TRBJ2-1; D gene uncertain. V shed 2 bases and J shed 12 bases, with 11 bases lying between them. The germline gives CDR1 SGHTA, CDR2 FQGNSA. The CDR3 spans 12 residues. This CDR3 reads CASSLSVSGQFF. CDR3 in DNA: TGTGCCAGCAGCTTATCAGTCTCTGGGCAGTTCTTC. The full variable domain, its missing parts supplied by reference TRBV7-2 and TRBJ2-1, is GAGVSQSPSNKVTEKGKDVELRCDPISGHTALYWYRQSLGQGLEFLIYFQGNSAPDKSGLPSDRFSAERTGGSVSTLTIQRTQQEDSAVYLCASSLSVSGQFFGPGTRLTVL.

V and J are TRBV6-5 and TRBJ1-6, with a weak D call TRBD1 (5 bases). V was clipped by 6 bases and J by 7 bases, with 16 bases between them. CDR1 is MNHEY and CDR2 is SVGAGI in the germline V gene. This CDR3 region has 15 residues. The CDR3 region has the DNA TGTGCCAGCAGATCCCCAGGGAGAGTAAATTCACCCCTCCACTTT. It specifies CASRSPGRVNSPLHF.

This clone appeared a few times. This chain connects TRBV7-2 to TRBJ2-3, with 8 bases that match TRBD2. Germline-derived CDR1 and CDR2 are SGHTA and FQGNSA. Losses at the gene ends were 5 bases for V and 5 bases for J; bases not matched to a gene: 12. The CDR3 contains 16 residues. The CDR3 here is CASSLMSGRNVDTQYF. In nucleotides, the CDR3 is TGTGCCAGCAGCCTAATGAGCGGGAGAAACGTAGATACGCAGTATTTT.

J is TRBJ2-7 and V is TRBV9; D not resolved. Germline CDR1 SGDLS, CDR2 YYNGEE. There are 14 residues in the CDR3. V was shortened by 1 base and J by 5 bases, with 13 bases between the two germline ends. CDR3 DNA sequence: TGTGCCAGCAGCGTATCCTTCTTTGACAACGAGCAGTACTTC. Its protein is CASSVSFFDNEQYF.

The V call is TRBV5-4, the J call TRBJ1-2; D possibly corresponds to TRBD1 (5 bases). V was cut by 3 bases and J by 6 bases, with 12 bases left in between. The CDR3 is made up of 13 amino acids. Germline-derived CDR1 and CDR2 are SGHNT and YYREEE (reference sequence). The CDR3 sequence: CASSWGDEDGYTF. Written as DNA, the CDR3 is TGTGCCAGCAGCTGGGGGGACGAGGATGGCTACACCTTC.

The count of this clone is one. J is TRBJ2-1 and V is TRBV6-5, with a tentative D call TRBD2 (6 bases). The CDR3 length is 11 residues. Trimming shortened V by 6 bases and J by 6 bases, and 6 bases separated the two germline ends. Germline loops: CDR1 MNHEY, CDR2 SVGAGI. The chain's CDR3 is CASRRGNEQFF. In DNA form, the CDR3 reads TGTGCCAGCAGGCGGGGCAATGAGCAGTTCTTC.

The V gene is TRBV9, the J gene TRBJ2-3; tentatively, D is TRBD1 (6 bases). V lost 3 bases and J 0 bases, leaving 8 bases between the germline ends. The germline gives CDR1 SGDLS, CDR2 YYNGEE. The CDR3 runs 14 residues. The chain's CDR3 is CASSEGGSTDTQYF. In nucleotides, the CDR3 is TGTGCCAGCAGCGAAGGGGGAAGCACAGATACGCAGTATTTT. The variable domain in full, completed from reference TRBV9 and TRBJ2-3, reads DSGVTQTPKHLITATGQRVTLRCSPRSGDLSVYWYQQSLDQGLQFLIQYYNGEERAKGNILERFSAQQFPDLHSELNLSSLELGDSALYFCASSEGGSTDTQYFGPGTRLTVL.

The chain links TRBV28 to TRBJ2-2; TRBD2 might be the D (6 bases). The CDR3 loop spans 18 amino acids. V was cut by 8 bases and J by 4 bases, with 26 bases left in between. Per germline, CDR1 MDHEN and CDR2 SYDVKM. CDR3 sequence (DNA): TGTGCCAGCGCCACGCCCGGCCAGCGGGTGGGTGTCACCGGGGAGCTGTTTTTT. It is translated as CASATPGQRVGVTGELFF.

V and J are TRBV27 and TRBJ2-6, with D tentatively TRBD1 (6 bases). V lost 6 bases and J lost 0, with 9 bases in between. CDR1 is MNHEY, CDR2 SMNVEV, per germline (reference sequence). This CDR3 comprises 15 residues. As DNA, the CDR3 is TGTGCCAGCAGGGACAGACTCTCTGGGGCCAACGTCCTGACTTTC. It encodes CASRDRLSGANVLTF.

As regards this clone: The sample contains more than one DNA sequence encoding this CDR3. V usage is TRBV7-2 and J usage is TRBJ1-1; D is uncertain. CDR3 length equals 13 residues. CDR1 is SGHTA and CDR2 is FQGNSA in the germline V gene. V was pared by 0 bases and J by 0 bases, with 2 bases between. The CDR3 DNA sequence: TGTGCCAGCAGCTTAGCTATGAACACTGAAGCTTTCTTT. Translating it yields CASSLAMNTEAFF.

V and J are TRBV9 and TRBJ1-3, with 7 positions matching TRBD1. The CDR3 loop spans 17 amino acids. V was pared by 4 bases and J by 0 bases, with 10 bases of the junction left unmatched. Germline V gene lookup returns CDR1 SGDLS and CDR2 YYNGEE. The CDR3 reads CASSPGGGRFSGNTIYF. CDR3 sequence (DNA): TGTGCCAGCAGCCCAGGGGGGGGCCGATTCTCTGGAAACACCATATATTTT.

The V gene is TRBV10-3, the J gene TRBJ2-5, with D perhaps TRBD2 (6 bases). CDR3 length: 15 residues. Between the trimmed V and J ends, which lost 6 bases and 2 bases, there was a span of 16 bases. The V gene's germline CDR1 is ENHRY and CDR2 SYGVKD. This CDR3 is CAISGGTGVQETQYF. The CDR3 bases are TGTGCCATCAGCGGAGGCACGGGAGTACAAGAGACCCAGTACTTC.

About this clone itself: The identical CDR3 is also encoded by other nucleotide sequences in the sample. J is TRBJ1-2 and V is TRBV7-9; no firm D call. The germline V and J ends were trimmed by 1 base and 2 bases, with 2 bases remaining between them. Germline V lookup: CDR1 SEHNR, CDR2 FQNEAQ (reference sequence). This CDR3 region has 12 residues. Here the CDR3 reads CASSLVNYGYTF. As DNA, the CDR3 is TGTGCCAGCAGCTTAGTAAACTATGGCTACACCTTC.